This T cell receptor beta chain was recorded in a study of blood T cell repertoires in COVID-19. Whole-study context: Researchers got acute and convalescent COVID-19 samples from the United States, Italy and Spain. PBMCs, B-cell-depleted T cells, or T cells were the source of the cDNA or gDNA that made up the material.

Germline V lookup: CDR1 SGHTA, CDR2 FQGTGA. This CDR3 is 14 amino acids long. Losses at the gene ends were 6 bases for V and 2 bases for J; bases not matched to a gene: 2. Original data processing: The authors estimated nucleated cell counts from reference gene primer amplification. Produced via immunoSEQ multiplex PCR; TCRdb's table is partial and in-frame only. V and J calls and clone size are as listed in that table; D and trimming were resolved from the DNA. Of about 270,000 clones listed, 85% to 90% are singletons. The clonotype originates from a woman in her 30s with acute COVID-19. The rearrangement joins TRBV7-3 to TRBJ2-1; 9 bases are a match to TRBD2. The sample was PBMCs or T cells enriched from blood (not recorded which). The CDR3 region has the DNA TGTGCCAGCAGTAGCGGGAGCACCTACAATGAGCAGTTCTTC. Amino acids: CASSSGSTYNEQFF.